The sequence of this T cell receptor (beta chain) was determined in a study of cytomegalovirus exposure and HLA in healthy donors. Study-wide results and limits: The presence/absence work took it that sequencing depth was about the same across donors. Later on, an analysis found that several of the most significant clusters appeared to be linked to common viral pathogens, which included parvovirus B19.

As for this clone: What it binds is unknown.

PCR involved 60 Vbeta and 13 Jbeta primers. TCRdb keeps only in-frame clones here, not all; method: immunoSEQ multiplex PCR. The table shows some 130,000 clones, with over 70% occurring only once. Sample: PBMCs. The sequence was collected from a man between 18 and 29 years old in good health and CMV-seronegative.

The CDR3 region has the DNA TGTGCCAGCAGCCCAGGGGGCCACGAGCAGTACTTC. It codes for CASSPGGHEQYF. The genes are TRBV7-9 and TRBJ2-7; TRBD1 matches at 8 bases. CDR1 SEHNR and CDR2 FQNEAQ come from the germline V gene (reference sequence). V was clipped by 5 bases and J by 5 bases; unmatched bases: 2. The CDR3 covers 12 residues.